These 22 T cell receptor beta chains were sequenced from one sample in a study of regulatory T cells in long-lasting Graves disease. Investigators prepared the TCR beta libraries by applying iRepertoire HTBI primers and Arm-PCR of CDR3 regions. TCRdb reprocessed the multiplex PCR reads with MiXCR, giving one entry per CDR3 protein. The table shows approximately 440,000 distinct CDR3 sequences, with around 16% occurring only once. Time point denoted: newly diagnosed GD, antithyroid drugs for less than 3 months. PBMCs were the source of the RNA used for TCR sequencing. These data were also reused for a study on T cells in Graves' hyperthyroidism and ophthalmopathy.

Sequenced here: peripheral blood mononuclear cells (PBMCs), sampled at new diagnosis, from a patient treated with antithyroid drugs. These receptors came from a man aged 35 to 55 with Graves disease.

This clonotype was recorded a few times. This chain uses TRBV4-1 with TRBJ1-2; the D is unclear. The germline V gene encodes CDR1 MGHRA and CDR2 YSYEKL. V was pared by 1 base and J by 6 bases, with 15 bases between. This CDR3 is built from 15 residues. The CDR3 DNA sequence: TGCGCCAGCAGCCAAGCAGATGCCCTTGTTGATGGCTACACCTTC. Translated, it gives CASSQADALVDGYTF.

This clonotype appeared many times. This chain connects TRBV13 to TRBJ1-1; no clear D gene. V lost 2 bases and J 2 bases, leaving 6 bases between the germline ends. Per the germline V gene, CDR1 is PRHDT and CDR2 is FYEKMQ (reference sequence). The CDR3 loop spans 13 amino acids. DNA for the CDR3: TGTGCCAGCAGCTTAACGCTCAACACTGAAGCTTTCTTT. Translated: CASSLTLNTEAFF.

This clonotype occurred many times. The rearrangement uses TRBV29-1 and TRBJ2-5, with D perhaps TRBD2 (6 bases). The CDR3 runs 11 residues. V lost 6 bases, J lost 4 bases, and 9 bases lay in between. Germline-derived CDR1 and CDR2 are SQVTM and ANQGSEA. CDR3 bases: TGCAGCGTGGACTACTTAGAGACCCAGTACTTC. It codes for CSVDYLETQYF.

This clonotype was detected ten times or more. The DNA for the CDR3 is TGTGCCAGCAGCTTATCCGGAACAGGGGGCGCGATCTACGAGCAGTACTTC. This encodes CASSLSGTGGAIYEQYF. V gene TRBV11-2 combines with J gene TRBJ2-7, with 9 positions matching TRBD1. After removal of 2 bases from V and 3 bases from J, the junction contained 11 bases not matched to a gene. CDR3 size: 17 residues. The germline V gene encodes CDR1 SGHAT and CDR2 FQNNGV.

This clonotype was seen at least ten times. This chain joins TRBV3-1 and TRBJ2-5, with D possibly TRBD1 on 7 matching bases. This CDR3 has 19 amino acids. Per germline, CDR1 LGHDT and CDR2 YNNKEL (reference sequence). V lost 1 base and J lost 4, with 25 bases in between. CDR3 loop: CASSQAQKPTGRRGETQYF. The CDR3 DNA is TGTGCCAGCAGCCAAGCCCAAAAGCCGACAGGGAGGAGGGGAGAGACCCAGTACTTC.

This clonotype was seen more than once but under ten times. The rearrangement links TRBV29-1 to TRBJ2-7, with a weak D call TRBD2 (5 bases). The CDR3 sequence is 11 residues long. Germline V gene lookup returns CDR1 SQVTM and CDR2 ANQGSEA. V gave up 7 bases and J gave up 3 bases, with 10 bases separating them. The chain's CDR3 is CSAAGHYEQYF. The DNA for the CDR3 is TGCAGCGCTGCGGGCCACTACGAGCAGTACTTC.

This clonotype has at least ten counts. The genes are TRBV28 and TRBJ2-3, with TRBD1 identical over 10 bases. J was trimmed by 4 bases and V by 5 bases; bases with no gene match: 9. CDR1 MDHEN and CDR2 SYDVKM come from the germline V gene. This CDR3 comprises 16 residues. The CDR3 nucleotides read TGTGCCAGCAGTCCAATCCGGGACAGGGGATCAGATACGCAGTATTTT. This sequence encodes CASSPIRDRGSDTQYF.

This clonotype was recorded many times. CDR3 coding DNA: TGTGCCAGCACGAGTACCCCCGGGATTGGGGAGACCCAGTACTTC. Translated: CASTSTPGIGETQYF. The V call is TRBV12-3 or TRBV12-4, the J call TRBJ2-5; D possibly corresponds to TRBD2 (5 bases). Trimming removed 7 bases at V and 5 bases at J, with 20 bases between. There are 15 residues in the CDR3.

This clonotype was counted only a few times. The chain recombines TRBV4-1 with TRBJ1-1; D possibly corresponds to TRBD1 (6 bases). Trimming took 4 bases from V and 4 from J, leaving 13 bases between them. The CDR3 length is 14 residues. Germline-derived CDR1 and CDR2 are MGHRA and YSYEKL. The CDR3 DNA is TGCGCCAGCAGCCCCGGGAGGGGGGGCACTGAAGCTTTCTTT. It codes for CASSPGRGGTEAFF.

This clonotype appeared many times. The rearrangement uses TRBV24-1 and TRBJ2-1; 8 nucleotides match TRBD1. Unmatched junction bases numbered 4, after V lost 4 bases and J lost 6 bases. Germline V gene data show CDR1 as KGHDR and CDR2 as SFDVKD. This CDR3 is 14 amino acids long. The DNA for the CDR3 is TGTGCCACCAGTGAGCAGGGGGCTGTCAATGAGCAGTTCTTC. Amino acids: CATSEQGAVNEQFF.

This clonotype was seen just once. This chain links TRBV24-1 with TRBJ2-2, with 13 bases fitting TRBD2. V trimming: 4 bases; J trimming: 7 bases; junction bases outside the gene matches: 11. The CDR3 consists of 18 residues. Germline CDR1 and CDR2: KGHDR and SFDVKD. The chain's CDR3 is CATSDSFTSGRAVGELFF. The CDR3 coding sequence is TGTGCCACCAGTGACTCCTTTACTAGCGGGAGGGCCGTCGGGGAGCTGTTTTTT.

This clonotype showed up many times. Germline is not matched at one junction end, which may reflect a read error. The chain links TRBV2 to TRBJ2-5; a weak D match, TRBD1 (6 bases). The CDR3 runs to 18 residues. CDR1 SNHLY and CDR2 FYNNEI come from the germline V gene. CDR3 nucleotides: TGTGTCAGCAGTGAAAGGTTAGGCTACCTAGAGGGGGAAGAGACCCAGTACTTC. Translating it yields CVSSERLGYLEGEETQYF.

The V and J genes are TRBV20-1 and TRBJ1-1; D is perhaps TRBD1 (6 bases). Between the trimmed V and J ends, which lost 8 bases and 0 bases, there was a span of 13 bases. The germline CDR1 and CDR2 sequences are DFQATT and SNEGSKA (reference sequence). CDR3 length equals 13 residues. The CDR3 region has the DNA TGCAGTACCCGGGACACCATGAACACTGAAGCTTTCTTT. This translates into CSTRDTMNTEAFF.

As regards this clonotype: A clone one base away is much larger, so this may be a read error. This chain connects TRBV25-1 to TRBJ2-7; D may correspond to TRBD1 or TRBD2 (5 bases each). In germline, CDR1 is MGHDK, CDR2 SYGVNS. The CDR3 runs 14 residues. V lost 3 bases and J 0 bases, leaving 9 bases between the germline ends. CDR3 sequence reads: CASSDRESSYEQYF. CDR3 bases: TGTGCCAGCAGTGACAGGGAGAGCTCCTACGAGCAGTACTTC.

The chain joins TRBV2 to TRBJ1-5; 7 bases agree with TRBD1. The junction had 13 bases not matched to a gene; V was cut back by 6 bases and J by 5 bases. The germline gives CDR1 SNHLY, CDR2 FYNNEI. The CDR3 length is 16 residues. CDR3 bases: TGTGCCAGCAGCCTCAGGGGGGGAGTCCCAGATCAGCCCCAGCATTTT. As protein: CASSLRGGVPDQPQHF.

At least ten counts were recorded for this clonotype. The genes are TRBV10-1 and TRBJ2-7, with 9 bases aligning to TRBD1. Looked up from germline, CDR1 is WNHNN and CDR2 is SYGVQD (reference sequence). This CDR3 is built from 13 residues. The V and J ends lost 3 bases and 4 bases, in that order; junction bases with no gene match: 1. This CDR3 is CASSEQGAYEQYF. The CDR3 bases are TGCGCCAGCAGTGAACAGGGGGCTTACGAGCAGTACTTC.

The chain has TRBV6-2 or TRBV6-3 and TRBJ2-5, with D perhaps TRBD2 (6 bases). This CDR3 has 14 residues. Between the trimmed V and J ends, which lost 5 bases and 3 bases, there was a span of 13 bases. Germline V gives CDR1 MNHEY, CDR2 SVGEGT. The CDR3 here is CASSDLREEETQYF. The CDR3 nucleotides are TGTGCCAGCAGTGACTTGAGGGAGGAAGAGACCCAGTACTTC.

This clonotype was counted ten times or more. CDR3 sequence (DNA): TGCGCCGTACAGGTGAGGCCAGGGGGCACTGAAGCTTTCTTT. Amino acids: CAVQVRPGGTEAFF. The J gene is TRBJ1-1, the V gene TRBV5-1; 7 bases agree with TRBD1. Germline assignment: CDR1 SGHRS and CDR2 YFSETQ. The CDR3 contains 14 residues. V lost 10 bases to trimming and J lost 4 bases; unmatched junction nucleotides: 13. Looking up the rest from reference TRBV5-1 and TRBJ1-1 gives the full variable domain: KAGVTQTPRYLIKTRGQQVTLSCSPISGHRSVSWYQQTPGQGLQFLFEYFSETQRNKGNFPGRFSGRQFSNSRSEMNVSTLELGDSALYLCAVQVRPGGTEAFFGQGTRLTVV.

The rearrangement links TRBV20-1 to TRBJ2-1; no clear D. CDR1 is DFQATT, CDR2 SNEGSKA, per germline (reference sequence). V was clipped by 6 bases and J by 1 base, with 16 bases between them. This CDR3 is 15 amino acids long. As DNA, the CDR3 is TGCAGTGCCAGTAAGGGATTGCTTTCCTACAATGAGCAGTTCTTC. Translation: CSASKGLLSYNEQFF.

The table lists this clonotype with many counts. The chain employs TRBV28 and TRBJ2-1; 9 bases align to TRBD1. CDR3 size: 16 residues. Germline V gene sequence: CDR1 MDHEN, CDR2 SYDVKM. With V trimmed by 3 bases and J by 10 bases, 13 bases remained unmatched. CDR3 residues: CASSFTGTGPPDEQFF. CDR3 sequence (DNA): TGTGCCAGCAGTTTCACTGGGACAGGGCCCCCGGACGAGCAGTTCTTC.

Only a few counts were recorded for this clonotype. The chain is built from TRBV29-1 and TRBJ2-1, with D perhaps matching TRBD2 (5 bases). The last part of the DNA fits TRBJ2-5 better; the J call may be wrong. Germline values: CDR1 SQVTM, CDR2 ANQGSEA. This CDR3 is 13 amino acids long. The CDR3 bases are TGCAGCGTGGGTCGGGGAGTACAAGAGACCCAGTACTTC. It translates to CSVGRGVQETQYF.

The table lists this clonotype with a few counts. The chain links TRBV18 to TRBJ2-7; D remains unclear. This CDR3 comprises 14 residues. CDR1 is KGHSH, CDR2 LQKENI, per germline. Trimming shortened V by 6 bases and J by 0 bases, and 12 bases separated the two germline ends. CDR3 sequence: CASSPRRNSYEQYF. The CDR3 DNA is TGTGCCAGCTCCCCTCGGAGAAACTCCTACGAGCAGTACTTC.